These T cell receptor beta chains were read from a single sample in a study of blood T cell repertoires in COVID-19. Sequencing was performed with immunoSEQ multiplex PCR; in TCRdb, only in-frame clones are kept and a portion is missing. The sample includes around 250,000 clones, approximately 89% of them seen just once. The sample consisted of peripheral blood. The source is a woman aged 35 to 49 who had recovered from COVID-19. CDR3s include the opening cysteine and the closing phenylalanine or tryptophan. Fields, in order: V gene, J gene, CDR3 length, clone size, D gene, CDR3 protein, CDR3 DNA. A D gene is named only where the DNA matches it firmly. Size tells how often a clone was seen (once, few, many) or the class of an expanded clone, and some rows leave it out.

TRBV12-3/TRBV12-4	TRBJ1-2	13	-	-	CASSFGQNYGYTF	TGTGCCAGCAGTTTTGGACAGAACTATGGCTACACCTTC
TRBV9	TRBJ2-7	17	-	TRBD1	CASSGGDRGGPRGEQYF	TGTGCCAGCAGCGGAGGGGACAGGGGAGGGCCGAGAGGAGAGCAGTACTTC
TRBV6-2/TRBV6-3	TRBJ2-1	15	-	TRBD2	CASSFLAGTQSEQFF	TGTGCCAGCAGTTTCCTAGCGGGGACTCAAAGTGAGCAGTTCTTC
TRBV7-2	TRBJ2-5	15	-	-	CASSLAGGPFETQYF	TGTGCCAGCAGCTTAGCGGGGGGGCCGTTTGAGACCCAGTACTTC
TRBV7-2	TRBJ1-2	15	-	-	CASSPRDRLLYGYTF	TGTGCCAGCAGCCCCAGAGACAGACTCCTTTATGGCTACACCTTC
TRBV4-2	TRBJ2-7	15	-	TRBD2	CASSQERGANYEQYF	TGTGCCAGCAGCCAAGAGCGGGGGGCGAACTACGAGCAGTACTTC
TRBV2	TRBJ2-5	14	-	-	CASSADRSWETQYF	TGTGCCAGCAGTGCCGACAGGTCTTGGGAGACCCAGTACTTC
TRBV7-9	TRBJ2-2	14	-	-	CASSPPTGTGELFF	TGTGCCAGCAGCCCCCCGACAGGCACCGGGGAGCTGTTTTTT
TRBV7-8	TRBJ2-5	14	-	-	CASSSSEGQETQYF	TGTGCCAGCAGCTCTTCGGAGGGCCAAGAGACCCAGTACTTC
TRBV2	TRBJ1-6	15	-	TRBD1	CASSLSGGENSPLHF	TGTGCCAGCAGCCTATCAGGGGGCGAAAATTCACCCCTCCACTTT
TRBV18	TRBJ1-2	13	-	-	CASSPDGESGYTF	TGTGCCAGCTCACCGGACGGGGAGAGTGGCTACACCTTC
TRBV9	TRBJ2-1	14	-	-	CASSVFSGGNEQFF	TGTGCCAGCAGCGTTTTTAGCGGAGGCAATGAGCAGTTCTTC
TRBV30	TRBJ1-5	16	-	TRBD1	CAWSVPGGTGGQPQHF	TGTGCCTGGAGTGTACCGGGTGGGACAGGGGGGCAGCCCCAGCATTTT
TRBV6-5	TRBJ2-5	11	-	-	CASSSGETQYF	TGTGCCAGCAGTTCGGGGGAGACCCAGTACTTC
TRBV24-1	TRBJ2-1	15	once	TRBD1	CATSGEGQVYNEQFF	TGTGCCACCAGTGGAGAAGGACAGGTTTACAATGAGCAGTTCTTC
TRBV4-3	TRBJ2-5	18	-	TRBD2	CASSQDWSREGLGETQYF	TGCGCCAGCAGCCAAGATTGGTCGCGGGAGGGCCTTGGGGAGACCCAGTACTTC
TRBV3-1/TRBV3-2	TRBJ1-1	15	-	-	CASSRARLGNTEAFF	TGTGCCAGCAGCCGTGCCCGACTAGGCAACACTGAAGCTTTCTTT
TRBV7-3	TRBJ2-3	15	few	TRBD2	CASSPQAGGKDTQYF	TGTGCCAGCAGCCCACAAGCGGGGGGGAAAGATACGCAGTATTTT
TRBV19	TRBJ1-5	14	once	-	CASSPKTFSQPQHF	TGTGCCAGTAGTCCTAAGACTTTTTCCCAGCCCCAGCATTTT
TRBV28	TRBJ1-5	15	-	-	CASSPADRPGQPQHF	TGTGCCAGCAGTCCCGCCGACAGGCCGGGACAGCCCCAGCATTTT
TRBV11-3	TRBJ2-1	15	once	TRBD2	CASSLVGTSAPEQFF	TGTGCCAGCAGCTTAGTTGGGACTAGCGCACCCGAGCAGTTCTTC
TRBV11-2	TRBJ2-1	16	-	TRBD2	CASRRSPSGSYNEQFF	TGTGCCAGCAGACGAAGCCCTAGCGGCAGCTACAATGAGCAGTTCTTC
TRBV27	TRBJ2-3	13	-	-	CASSLRVTDTQYF	TGTGCCAGCAGTTTACGTGTGACAGATACGCAGTATTTT
TRBV3-1/TRBV3-2	TRBJ1-3	14	-	-	CASSQEGAGNTIYF	TGTGCCAGCAGCCAAGAAGGGGCTGGAAACACCATATATTTT
TRBV5-4	TRBJ2-1	19	-	TRBD2	CASSLDGGRVASGRNEQFF	TGTGCCAGCAGCTTGGACGGGGGCCGGGTGGCTAGCGGGAGGAATGAGCAGTTCTTC
TRBV19	TRBJ1-1	11	-	-	CASTNRETAFF	TGTGCCAGTACCAACAGGGAAACCGCTTTCTTT
TRBV30	TRBJ2-7	15	-	-	CAWSENGGFGVEQYF	TGTGCCTGGAGTGAGAACGGAGGGTTTGGGGTCGAGCAGTACTTC
TRBV28	TRBJ1-5	13	-	-	CASTGGVPQPQHF	TGTGCCAGCACCGGGGGGGTTCCTCAGCCCCAGCATTTT
TRBV5-4	TRBJ2-6	18	-	-	CASSDRQVFSSGANVLTF	TGTGCCAGCAGCGACCGACAGGTATTTAGCTCTGGGGCCAACGTCCTGACTTTC
TRBV10-1	TRBJ2-3	18	-	TRBD1	CASSESNLVGGDGDTQYF	TGCGCCAGCAGTGAGTCGAATCTTGTAGGGGGCGACGGAGATACGCAGTATTTT
TRBV5-1	TRBJ1-4	13	-	-	CASSWRDGEKLFF	TGCGCCAGCAGCTGGAGGGACGGGGAAAAACTGTTTTTT
TRBV4-3	TRBJ2-5	15	-	-	CASSQGLTGGETQYF	TGCGCCAGCAGCCAAGGCTTGACCGGCGGAGAGACCCAGTACTTC
TRBV10-3	TRBJ1-4	16	-	-	CAISEQAAATNEKLFF	TGTGCCATCAGTGAGCAGGCCGCTGCAACTAATGAAAAACTGTTTTTT
TRBV25-1	TRBJ2-7	14	-	TRBD1	CARISGTGPYEQYF	TGTGCCAGGATTTCCGGGACAGGGCCCTACGAGCAGTACTTC
TRBV12-5	TRBJ1-5	14	-	TRBD1	CASGPQGLGQPQHF	TGTGCTAGTGGTCCACAGGGGTTAGGGCAGCCCCAGCATTTT
TRBV6-5	TRBJ1-1	14	-	-	CASSFTHMIDEAFF	TGTGCCAGCAGTTTCACGCACATGATCGATGAAGCTTTCTTT
TRBV3-1/TRBV3-2	TRBJ2-3	15	once	TRBD2	CASSQRRGAVDTQYF	TGTGCCAGCAGCCAAAGGCGGGGGGCCGTAGATACGCAGTATTTT
TRBV7-2	TRBJ2-5	15	once	TRBD1	CASSFQTGGMETQYF	TGTGCCAGCAGCTTTCAGACAGGGGGCATGGAGACCCAGTACTTC
TRBV27	TRBJ2-1	14	-	-	CASRDSYSYNEQFF	TGTGCCAGCAGAGACAGTTACTCCTACAATGAGCAGTTCTTC
TRBV28	TRBJ1-1	15	-	TRBD1	CASSSGTGGATEAFF	TGTGCCAGCAGTTCCGGGACAGGGGGCGCGACTGAAGCTTTCTTT
TRBV27	TRBJ2-5	15	-	-	CASSFVAGVVETQYF	TGTGCCAGCAGTTTCGTGGCAGGGGTGGTAGAGACCCAGTACTTC
TRBV30	TRBJ1-2	12	-	TRBD1	CAWSTGAYGYTF	TGTGCCTGGAGTACAGGGGCTTATGGCTACACCTTC
TRBV11-1	TRBJ2-7	14	-	TRBD1	CASSLAQGKKEQYF	TGTGCCAGCAGCTTAGCACAGGGGAAGAAGGAGCAGTACTTC
TRBV6-1	TRBJ2-5	14	-	-	CASSKRQKQETQYF	TGTGCCAGCAGTAAACGACAGAAGCAAGAGACCCAGTACTTC
TRBV30	TRBJ2-1	15	-	TRBD2	CAWSQLAGGFNEQFF	TGTGCCTGGAGTCAACTAGCGGGGGGCTTCAATGAGCAGTTCTTC
TRBV19	TRBJ1-2	16	once	TRBD1	CASSTSGTGSNYGYTF	TGTGCCAGTAGTACCTCCGGGACAGGGAGTAACTATGGCTACACCTTC
TRBV28	TRBJ1-2	12	-	-	CASSRVDYGYTF	TGTGCCAGCAGCAGGGTCGACTATGGCTACACCTTC
TRBV2	TRBJ2-2	17	-	-	CASSEARRRLHTGELFF	TGTGCCAGCAGTGAAGCGCGGAGGAGACTTCACACCGGGGAGCTGTTTTTT
TRBV11-2	TRBJ2-3	16	-	TRBD2	CASSLGASGGADTQYF	TGTGCCAGCAGCTTGGGGGCTAGCGGGGGTGCAGATACGCAGTATTTT
TRBV3-1/TRBV3-2	TRBJ2-2	14	-	-	CASSQRQNTGELFF	TGTGCCAGCAGCCAAAGACAGAACACCGGGGAGCTGTTTTTT
TRBV10-1	TRBJ1-3	13	-	-	CASSESGSTGQYF	TGCGCCAGCAGTGAGTCGGGTTCGACAGGTCAATATTTT
TRBV12-3/TRBV12-4	TRBJ1-4	13	-	-	CASSPVVREKLFF	TGTGCCAGCAGCCCCGTAGTGCGTGAAAAACTGTTTTTT
TRBV10-2	TRBJ2-5	13	few	-	CASSYTGYETQYF	TGCGCCAGCAGTTATACAGGGTACGAGACCCAGTACTTC
TRBV10-2	TRBJ1-1	14	-	-	CASSGEHVNTEAFF	TGCGCCAGCAGTGGAGAGCACGTTAACACTGAAGCTTTCTTT
TRBV6-5	TRBJ2-5	14	-	-	CASSYGLAEETQYF	TGTGCCAGCAGTTACGGGTTAGCGGAGGAGACCCAGTACTTC
TRBV6-1	TRBJ1-4	14	-	-	CASSDTATNEKLFF	TGTGCCAGCAGTGACACAGCAACTAATGAAAAACTGTTTTTT
TRBV28	TRBJ1-1	12	-	-	CASSLVISEAFF	TGTGCCAGCAGTTTAGTAATATCTGAAGCTTTCTTT
TRBV15	TRBJ2-3	16	-	TRBD2	CATSRDQAGGWDTQYF	TGTGCCACCAGCAGAGATCAAGCGGGAGGGTGGGATACGCAGTATTTT
TRBV5-1	TRBJ1-1	17	-	TRBD1	CASSSIRDRGGNTEAFF	TGCGCCAGCAGCTCAATACGGGACAGGGGTGGGAACACTGAAGCTTTCTTT
TRBV9	TRBJ2-5	13	-	-	CASSVGQKETQYF	TGTGCCAGCAGCGTCGGACAGAAGGAGACCCAGTACTTC